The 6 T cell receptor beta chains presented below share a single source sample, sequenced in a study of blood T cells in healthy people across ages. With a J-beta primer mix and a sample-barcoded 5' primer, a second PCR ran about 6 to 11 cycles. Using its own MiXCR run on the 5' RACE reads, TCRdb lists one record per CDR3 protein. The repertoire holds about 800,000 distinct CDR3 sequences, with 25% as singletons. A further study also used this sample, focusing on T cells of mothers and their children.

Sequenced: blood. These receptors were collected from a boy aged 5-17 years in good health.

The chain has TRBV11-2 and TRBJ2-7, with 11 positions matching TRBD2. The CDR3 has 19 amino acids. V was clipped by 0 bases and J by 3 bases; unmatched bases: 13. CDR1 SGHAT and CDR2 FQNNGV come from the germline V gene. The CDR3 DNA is TGTGCCAGCAGCTTAGATCTGACTAGCGGGACTCTCCCTCTCTACGAGCAGTACTTC. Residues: CASSLDLTSGTLPLYEQYF.

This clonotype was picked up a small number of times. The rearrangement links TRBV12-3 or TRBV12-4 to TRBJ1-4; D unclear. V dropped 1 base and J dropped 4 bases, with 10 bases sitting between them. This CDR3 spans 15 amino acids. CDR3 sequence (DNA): TGTGCCAGCAGTTTAGGGGCCAGCTATAATGAAAAACTGTTTTTT. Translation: CASSLGASYNEKLFF.

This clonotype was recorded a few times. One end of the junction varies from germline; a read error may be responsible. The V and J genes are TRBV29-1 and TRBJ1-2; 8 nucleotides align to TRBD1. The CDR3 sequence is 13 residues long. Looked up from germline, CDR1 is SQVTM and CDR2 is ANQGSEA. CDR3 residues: CSVAPPTGDGCTF. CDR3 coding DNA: TGCAGCGTAGCCCCCCCGACAGGGGATGGCTGCACCTTC.

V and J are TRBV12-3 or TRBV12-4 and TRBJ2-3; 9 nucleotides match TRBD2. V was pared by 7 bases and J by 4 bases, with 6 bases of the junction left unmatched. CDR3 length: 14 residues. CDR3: CASKPGLASDTQYF. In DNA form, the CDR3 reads TGTGCCAGCAAGCCGGGACTAGCTTCAGATACGCAGTATTTT.

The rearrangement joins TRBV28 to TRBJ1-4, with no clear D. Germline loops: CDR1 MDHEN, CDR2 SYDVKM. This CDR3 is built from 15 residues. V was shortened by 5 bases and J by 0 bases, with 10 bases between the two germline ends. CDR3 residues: CASSNHDATNEKLFF. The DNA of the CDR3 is TGTGCCAGCAGTAACCATGATGCAACTAATGAAAAACTGTTTTTT.

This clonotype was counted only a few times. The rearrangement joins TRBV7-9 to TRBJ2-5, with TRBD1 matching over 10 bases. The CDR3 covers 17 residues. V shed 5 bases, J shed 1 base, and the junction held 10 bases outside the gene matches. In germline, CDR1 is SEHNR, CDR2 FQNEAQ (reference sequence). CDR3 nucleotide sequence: TGTGCCAGCAGCCTAGGTGGGACAGGGGCACTCCAAGAGACCCAGTACTTC. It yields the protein CASSLGGTGALQETQYF.